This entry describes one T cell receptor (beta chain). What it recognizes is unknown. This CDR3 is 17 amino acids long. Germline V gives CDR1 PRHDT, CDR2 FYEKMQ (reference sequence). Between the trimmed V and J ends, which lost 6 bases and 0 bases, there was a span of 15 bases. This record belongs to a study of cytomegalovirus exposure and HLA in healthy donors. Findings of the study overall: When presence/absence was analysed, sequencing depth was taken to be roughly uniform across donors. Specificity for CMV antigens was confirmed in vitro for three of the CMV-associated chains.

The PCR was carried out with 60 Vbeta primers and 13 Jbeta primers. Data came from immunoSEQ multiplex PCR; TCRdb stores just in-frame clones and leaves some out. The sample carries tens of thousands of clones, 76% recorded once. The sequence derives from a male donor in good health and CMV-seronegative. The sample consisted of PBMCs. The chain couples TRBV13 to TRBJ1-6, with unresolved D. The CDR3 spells CASRSRRESSYNSPLHF. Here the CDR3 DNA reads TGTGCCAGCAGGTCACGGAGGGAAAGCTCCTATAATTCACCCCTCCACTTT.